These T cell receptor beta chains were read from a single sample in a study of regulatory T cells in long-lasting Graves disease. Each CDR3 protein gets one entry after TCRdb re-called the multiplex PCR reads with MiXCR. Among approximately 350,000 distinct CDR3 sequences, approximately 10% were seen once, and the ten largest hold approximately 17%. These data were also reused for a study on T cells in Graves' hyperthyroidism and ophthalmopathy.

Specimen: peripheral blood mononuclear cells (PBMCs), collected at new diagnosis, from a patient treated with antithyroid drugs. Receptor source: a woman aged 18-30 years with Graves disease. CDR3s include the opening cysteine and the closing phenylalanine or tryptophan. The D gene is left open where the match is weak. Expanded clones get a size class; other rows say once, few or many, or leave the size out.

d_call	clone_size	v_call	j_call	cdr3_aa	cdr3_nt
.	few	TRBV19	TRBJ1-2	CASSYQGSNYGYTF	TGTGCCAGTAGTTATCAAGGCTCCAACTATGGCTACACCTTC
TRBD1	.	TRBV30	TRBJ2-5	CAWRAGTGGGETQYF	TGTGCCTGGAGGGCCGGGACAGGGGGAGGAGAGACCCAGTACTTC
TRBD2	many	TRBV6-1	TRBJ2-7	CASRTSGLTYEQYF	TGTGCCAGCAGGACTAGCGGGCTAACCTACGAGCAGTACTTC
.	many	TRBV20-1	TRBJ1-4	CSGGEATNEKLFF	TGCAGTGGGGGGGAGGCAACTAATGAAAAACTGTTTTTT
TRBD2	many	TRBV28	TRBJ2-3	CASSLLSSGRGRDTQYF	TGTGCCAGCAGTTTACTTTCCAGCGGGAGAGGGAGGGATACGCAGTATTTT
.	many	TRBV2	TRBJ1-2	CASKKQGANYGYTF	TGTGCCAGCAAGAAACAGGGCGCTAACTATGGCTACACCTTC
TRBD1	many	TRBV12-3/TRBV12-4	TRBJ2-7	CASSPPGTAYYEQYF	TGTGCCAGCAGCCCACCCGGGACAGCCTACTACGAGCAGTACTTC
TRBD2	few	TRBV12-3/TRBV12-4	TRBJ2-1	CASNPTSGGAYEQFF	TGTGCCAGCAACCCGACTAGCGGGGGGGCCTATGAGCAGTTCTTC
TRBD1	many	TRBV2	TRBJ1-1	CASILTGGGVRGTEAFF	TGTGCCAGCATTCTTACAGGGGGGGGCGTGCGAGGCACTGAAGCTTTCTTT
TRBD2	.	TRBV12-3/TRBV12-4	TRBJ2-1	CASSPKRESHNEQFF	TGTGCCAGCAGTCCTAAGCGGGAGTCCCACAATGAGCAGTTCTTC
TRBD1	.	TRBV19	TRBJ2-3	CASNPGQGRTDTQYF	TGTGCCAGTAATCCGGGACAGGGGCGCACAGATACGCAGTATTTT
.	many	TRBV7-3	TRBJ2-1	CASSFSGSHNEQFF	TGTGCCAGCAGCTTTAGCGGATCGCACAATGAGCAGTTCTTC
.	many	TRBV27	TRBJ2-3	CATQGAPDTQYF	TGTGCCACCCAGGGAGCCCCAGATACGCAGTATTTT
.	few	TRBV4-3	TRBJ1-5	CASSPEGGNQPQHF	TGCGCCAGCAGCCCGGAGGGGGGCAATCAGCCCCAGCATTTT
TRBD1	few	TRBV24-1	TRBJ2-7	CATSDPGQVPYEQYF	TGTGCCACCAGTGACCCTGGACAGGTCCCCTACGAGCAGTACTTC
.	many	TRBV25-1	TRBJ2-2	CASSEFQNTGELFF	TGTGCCAGCAGTGAATTCCAGAACACCGGGGAGCTGTTTTTT
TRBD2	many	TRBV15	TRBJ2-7	CATSRDTAGGPGEQYF	TGTGCCACCAGCAGAGATACAGCGGGAGGGCCGGGTGAGCAGTACTTC
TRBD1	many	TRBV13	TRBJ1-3	CASSHRGRGNTIYF	TGTGCCAGCAGCCACAGGGGGCGAGGAAACACCATATATTTT
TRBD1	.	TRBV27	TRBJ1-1	CASSLSGTGTATEAFF	TGTGCCAGCAGTTTATCGGGGACCGGGACAGCCACTGAAGCTTTCTTT
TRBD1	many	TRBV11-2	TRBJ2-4	CASSPGQGENIQYF	TGTGCCAGCAGCCCCGGACAGGGAGAAAACATTCAGTACTTC
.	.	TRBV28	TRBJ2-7	CASQNYEQYF	TGTGCCAGCCAGAACTACGAGCAGTACTTC
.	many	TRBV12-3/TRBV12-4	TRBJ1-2	CASSPVRGRPGYTF	TGTGCCAGCAGCCCCGTGAGGGGACGGCCTGGCTACACCTTC
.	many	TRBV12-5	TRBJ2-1	CASGSGTFSPLTEQFF	TGTGCTAGTGGTTCGGGGACCTTTTCCCCTTTAACTGAGCAGTTCTTC
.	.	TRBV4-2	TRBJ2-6	CASSQGSNSGANVLTF	TGTGCCAGCAGCCAGGGAAGTAACTCTGGGGCCAACGTCCTGACTTTC
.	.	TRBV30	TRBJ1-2	CAWSRELGGGNGYTF	TGTGCCTGGAGTAGGGAATTAGGGGGGGGTAATGGCTACACCTTC
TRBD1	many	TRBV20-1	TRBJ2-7	CSAVSRDRNSYEQYF	TGCAGTGCCGTCTCACGGGACAGGAACTCCTACGAGCAGTACTTC
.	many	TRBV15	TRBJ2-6	CATSRVGGGGANVLTF	TGTGCCACCAGCAGAGTCGGAGGGGGTGGGGCCAACGTCCTGACTTTC
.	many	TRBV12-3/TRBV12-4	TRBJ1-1	CASTPSWTFEAFF	TGTGCCAGCACTCCCAGTTGGACCTTTGAAGCTTTCTTT
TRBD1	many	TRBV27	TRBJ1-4	CASSFRQGREKLFF	TGTGCCAGCAGTTTCAGACAGGGACGAGAAAAACTGTTTTTT
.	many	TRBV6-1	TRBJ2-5	CASSPRLGQETQYF	TGTGCCAGCAGTCCACGACTGGGACAAGAGACCCAGTACTTC
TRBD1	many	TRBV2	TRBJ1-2	CASRPNRGRGDGYTF	TGTGCCAGCAGGCCCAACAGGGGACGAGGCGATGGCTACACCTTC
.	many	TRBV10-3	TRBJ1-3	CAISELVVSGNTIYF	TGTGCCATCAGTGAACTAGTAGTCTCTGGAAACACCATATATTTT
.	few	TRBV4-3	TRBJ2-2	CASSPAGTYTGELFF	TGCGCCAGCAGCCCCGCAGGGACTTACACCGGGGAGCTGTTTTTT
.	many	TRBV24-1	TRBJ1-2	CATRRGSYGYTF	TGTGCCACCAGGAGGGGAAGCTATGGCTACACCTTC
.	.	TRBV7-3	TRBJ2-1	CASSPIAGPASVNNEQFF	TGTGCCAGCAGCCCGATAGCCGGACCGGCCAGCGTCAACAATGAGCAGTTCTTC
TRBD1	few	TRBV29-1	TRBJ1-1	CSVGTGARYTEAFF	TGCAGCGTCGGGACAGGGGCTCGATATACTGAAGCTTTCTTT
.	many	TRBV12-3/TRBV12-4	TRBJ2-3	CASSLLLGFGADTQYF	TGTGCCAGCAGTTTATTATTGGGGTTCGGGGCAGATACGCAGTATTTT
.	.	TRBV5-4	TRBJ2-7	CASSFVMGNEQYF	TGTGCCAGCAGCTTTGTAATGGGGAATGAGCAGTACTTC
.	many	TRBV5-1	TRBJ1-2	CASSLGQPDYGYTF	TGCGCCAGCAGCTTGGGACAGCCAGACTATGGCTACACCTTC
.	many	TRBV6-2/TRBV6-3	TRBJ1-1	CASSLVPLGMNTEAFF	TGTGCCAGCAGTTTAGTACCTCTGGGCATGAACACTGAAGCTTTCTTT
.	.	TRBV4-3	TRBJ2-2	CASSQRYSGVLNTGELFF	TGCGCCAGCAGCCAAAGGTATAGTGGAGTTCTGAACACCGGGGAGCTGTTTTTT
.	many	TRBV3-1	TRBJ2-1	CASSQVRGAYNEQFF	TGTGCCAGCAGCCAAGTACGGGGGGCTTACAATGAGCAGTTCTTC
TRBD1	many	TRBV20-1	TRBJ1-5	CSASGQGDNQPQHF	TGCAGTGCTAGCGGACAGGGCGACAATCAGCCCCAGCATTTT
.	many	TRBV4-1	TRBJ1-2	CASSQEPAGWDGYTF	TGCGCCAGCAGCCAAGAACCCGCAGGGTGGGACGGCTACACCTTC
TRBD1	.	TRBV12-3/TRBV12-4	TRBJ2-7	CASSFVGQEFF	TGTGCCAGCAGTTTTGTGGGACAGGAGTTTTTC
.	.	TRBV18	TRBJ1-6	CASSRVHDNSPLHF	TGTGCCAGCTCACGGGTCCATGATAATTCACCCCTCCACTTT